A single sample is the source of the 14 T cell receptor beta chains below, sequenced in a study of identical twins. A single record per CDR3 protein comes from TCRdb applying MiXCR to the 5' RACE reads. The sample lists 690,000 or so distinct CDR3 sequences; more than 6.5% were seen once. This same sample was also part of a study on yellow fever vaccine responses in identical twins.

The sequenced sample was PBMCs. Receptor source: a woman younger than 35 in good health.

This clonotype has at least ten counts. The chain combines TRBV29-1 with TRBJ2-1; 13 nucleotides match TRBD2. The CDR3 sequence is 16 residues long. Trimming cost V 7 bases and J 9 bases; bases outside gene matches: 15. The germline V gene has CDR1 SQVTM and CDR2 ANQGSEA. CDR3 coding DNA: TGCAGCGCTACTGTGACCGGGACTAGCGGGGTAGGTGAGCAGTTCTTC. Its translation: CSATVTGTSGVGEQFF.

Only a few counts were recorded for this clonotype. The V and J genes are TRBV10-3 and TRBJ1-6; 8 positions agree with TRBD1. Germline CDR1 is ENHRY and CDR2 is SYGVKD. The CDR3 is 15 residues long. V lost 4 bases and J lost 8; bases outside the gene matches: 7. This CDR3 is CAISGVNRGDSPLHF. The CDR3 DNA sequence: TGTGCCATCAGTGGCGTAAACAGGGGGGATTCACCCCTCCACTTT.

V is TRBV11-2 and J is TRBJ2-7; D unresolved. The CDR3 totals 13 residues. V was trimmed by 5 bases and J by 1 base, leaving 9 bases between them. Germline V gene lookup returns CDR1 SGHAT and CDR2 FQNNGV. CDR3 coding DNA: TGTGCCAGCAGCAATAGCCAATCCTACGAGCAGTACTTC. Protein: CASSNSQSYEQYF. The variable domain in full, with the rest retrieved from reference TRBV11-2 and TRBJ2-7, is EAGVAQSPRYKIIEKRQSVAFWCNPISGHATLYWYQQILGQGPKLLIQFQNNGVVDDSQLPKDRFSAERLKGVDSTLKIQPAKLEDSAVYLCASSNSQSYEQYFGPGTRLTVT.

The chain couples TRBV2 to TRBJ2-3; possibly TRBD1 for D (5 bases). Germline-derived CDR1 and CDR2 are SNHLY and FYNNEI. This CDR3 is built from 15 residues. With 5 bases removed from V and 0 bases from J, the gap between germline ends came to 12 bases. CDR3 in DNA: TGTGCCAGCAGTTCCAGGGATACTAGCACAGATACGCAGTATTTT. This encodes CASSSRDTSTDTQYF.

Written as DNA, the CDR3 is TGCAGCGTCGCTCTGAGACTCTCCTACGAGCAGTACTTC. Translating it yields CSVALRLSYEQYF. This chain joins TRBV29-1 and TRBJ2-7, with unresolved D. V was shortened by 6 bases and J by 0 bases, with 12 bases between the two germline ends. Per germline, CDR1 SQVTM and CDR2 ANQGSEA. This CDR3 spans 13 amino acids.

This clonotype appeared a few times. This rearrangement joins TRBV4-1 to TRBJ2-2; D may be TRBD2 (5 bases). Germline lookup yields CDR1 MGHRA and CDR2 YSYEKL. The CDR3 totals 15 residues. V was cut by 3 bases and J by 0 bases, with 8 bases left in between. DNA of the CDR3: TGCGCCAGCAGCCATAAGACTACGAACACCGGGGAGCTGTTTTTT. Translated, it gives CASSHKTTNTGELFF.

This clonotype appeared many times. As DNA, the CDR3 is TGCGCCAGCAGCGCCGGGCAGGTATATTCACCCCTCCACTTT. Translation: CASSAGQVYSPLHF. V and J are TRBV5-1 and TRBJ1-6; D remains unclear. Germline V lookup: CDR1 SGHRS, CDR2 YFSETQ. V lost 4 bases and J 8 bases, leaving 13 bases between the germline ends. The CDR3 runs 14 residues. Full variable domain (missing parts from reference TRBV5-1 and TRBJ1-6): KAGVTQTPRYLIKTRGQQVTLSCSPISGHRSVSWYQQTPGQGLQFLFEYFSETQRNKGNFPGRFSGRQFSNSRSEMNVSTLELGDSALYLCASSAGQVYSPLHFGNGTRLTVT.

The sample holds many counts of this clonotype. The V call is TRBV6-6, the J call TRBJ2-7; tentatively, D is TRBD1 or TRBD2 (6 bases each). This CDR3 is 13 amino acids long. Trimming shortened V by 6 bases and J by 5 bases, and 14 bases separated the two germline ends. Germline CDR1 MNHNY, CDR2 SVGAGI (reference sequence). The CDR3 sequence is CASRQGGSHEQYF. The CDR3 region has the DNA TGTGCCAGCAGACAAGGGGGGTCCCACGAGCAGTACTTC.

This clonotype was observed a handful of times. This chain connects TRBV6-2 or TRBV6-3 to TRBJ2-7, with 10 bases aligning to TRBD2. Germline V lookup: CDR1 MNHEY, CDR2 SVGEGT. The J segment lost 2 bases and the V segment lost 8 bases, leaving 9 bases of the junction unmatched. This CDR3 has 15 residues. The CDR3 nucleotides read TGTGCCAGCCGGTTCGGACTAGCGGTTACCTACGAGCAGTACTTC. Translation gives CASRFGLAVTYEQYF.

This clonotype was counted between two and nine times. This chain links TRBV7-2 with TRBJ2-3, with 7 positions matching TRBD2. From germline, CDR1 is SGHTA and CDR2 FQGNSA. J was trimmed by 11 bases and V by 1 base; bases with no gene match: 12. The CDR3 is made up of 15 amino acids. The CDR3 is CASSLEGTTPSGQYF. CDR3 nucleotides: TGTGCCAGCAGCTTAGAAGGGACTACGCCCTCGGGGCAGTATTTT.

The chain has TRBV5-4 and TRBJ2-3, with 8 bases fitting TRBD1. The CDR3 has 16 residues. After removal of 4 bases from V and 3 bases from J, the junction contained 10 bases not matched to a gene. Looked up from germline, CDR1 is SGHNT and CDR2 is YYREEE (reference sequence). The CDR3 DNA reads as TGTGCCAGCAGCAGCCCGGGACAGGTTAGAACAGATACGCAGTATTTT. Translating gives CASSSPGQVRTDTQYF.

The chain recombines TRBV7-2 with TRBJ2-7; 7 positions match TRBD1. This CDR3 spans 16 amino acids. V gave up 6 bases and J gave up 0 bases; unmatched junction bases: 11. Looked up from germline, CDR1 is SGHTA and CDR2 is FQGNSA. The CDR3 sequence: CASSWEPGQNSYEQYF. In DNA form, the CDR3 reads TGTGCCAGCAGTTGGGAACCGGGACAGAACTCCTACGAGCAGTACTTC.

The chain recombines TRBV4-3 with TRBJ2-6; D not resolved. This CDR3 spans 15 amino acids. The germline V gene encodes CDR1 LGHNA and CDR2 YSLEER. Trimming removed 0 bases from V and 0 bases from J, with 3 bases in between. The DNA of the CDR3 is TGCGCCAGCAGCCAAGAGTTCTCTGGGGCCAACGTCCTGACTTTC. Amino acids: CASSQEFSGANVLTF.

Ten or more counts support this clonotype. The rearrangement uses TRBV4-1 and TRBJ2-3; 7 bases align to TRBD2. V dropped 4 bases and J dropped 7; count of bases not matched to a gene: 14. The CDR3 extends over 16 amino acids. CDR1 is MGHRA, CDR2 YSYEKL, per germline. CDR3 sequence (DNA): TGCGCCAGCAGCCCAGCCGGGACTAAAAACCCATATACGCAGTATTTT. This codes for CASSPAGTKNPYTQYF.